This passage covers 31 T cell receptor beta chains from one sample sequenced in a study of yellow fever vaccine responses in identical twins. MiXCR, run by TCRdb on the RT-PCR reads, gives a single entry per CDR3 protein. This sample carries nearly 1,000 distinct CDR3 sequences, more than 75% of them seen once, and the ten largest clones take about 16%. The specimen was T cells from blood (PBMCs), unsorted or a sorted subset (not recorded which), collected before or after yellow fever vaccination (not recorded which). The receptors come from a female donor who received the yellow fever vaccine.

The chain couples TRBV4-1 to TRBJ1-1, with 11 bases that match TRBD1. J gave up 0 bases and V 7 bases, and 7 bases lay outside the gene matches. This CDR3 spans 16 amino acids. CDR1 MGHRA and CDR2 YSYEKL come from the germline V gene. The CDR3 sequence is CASTHVGQGVNTEAFF. As DNA, the CDR3 is TGCGCCAGCACCCACGTGGGACAGGGGGTGAACACTGAAGCTTTCTTT.

This sequence joins TRBV9 and TRBJ2-5; D unclear. The ends were cut back, 0 bases at V and 1 base at J, with 10 bases in the middle. CDR1 SGDLS and CDR2 YYNGEE come from the germline V gene. The CDR3 runs to 15 residues. The CDR3 bases are TGTGCCAGCAGCGTAGGACCCGCCGCCCAAGAGACCCAGTACTTC. Its translation: CASSVGPAAQETQYF.

V gene TRBV6-5 combines with J gene TRBJ1-2; D gene uncertain. With 3 bases removed from V and 2 bases from J, the gap between germline ends came to 7 bases. CDR3 size: 13 residues. CDR1 and CDR2 from the germline V gene are MNHEY and SVGAGI. The CDR3 reads CASSYTANYGYTF. The CDR3 DNA sequence: TGTGCCAGCAGTTATACCGCCAACTATGGCTACACCTTC.

CDR3 nucleotide sequence: TGCAGTGCTAGCCCACCCCTGACCCAGGGGGGCAATGAGCAGTTCTTC. It encodes CSASPPLTQGGNEQFF. The J gene is TRBJ2-1, the V gene TRBV20-1; maybe TRBD1 (7 bases). Germline V CDR1 and CDR2: DFQATT, SNEGSKA (reference sequence). The CDR3 contains 16 residues. Deletions cut 3 bases from V and 6 bases from J, with 21 bases between.

The chain couples TRBV7-3 to TRBJ2-1; 10 bases fit TRBD2. V dropped 0 bases and J dropped 5; count of bases not matched to a gene: 1. The CDR3 sequence is 15 residues long. Germline lookup yields CDR1 SGHTA and CDR2 FQGTGA. The chain's CDR3 is CASSLTSGRHNEQFF. CDR3 in DNA: TGTGCCAGCAGCTTAACTAGCGGGAGGCACAATGAGCAGTTCTTC.

CDR3 DNA: TGTGCCAGCAGTTACTCTCACGAAATGAACACTGAAGCTTTCTTT. The encoded protein is CASSYSHEMNTEAFF. The chain is built from TRBV6-5 and TRBJ1-1; D gene uncertain. V was shortened by 0 bases and J by 0 bases, with 8 bases between the two germline ends. Germline V gene lookup returns CDR1 MNHEY and CDR2 SVGAGI. The CDR3 contains 15 residues.

This chain joins TRBV2 and TRBJ2-7; D is possibly TRBD2 (6 bases). Germline CDR1 reads SNHLY; CDR2 reads FYNNEI. Trimming took 8 bases from V and 3 from J, leaving 14 bases between them. The CDR3 runs 13 residues. CDR3 DNA sequence: TGTGCCAGCGGGAGGAGGCTAGACTACGAGCAGTACGTC. Translation gives CASGRRLDYEQYV.

The J gene is TRBJ2-3, the V gene TRBV5-6; D is ambiguous. CDR1 and CDR2 (germline): SGHDT, YYEEEE. This CDR3 is 10 amino acids long. The V end lost 0 bases, the J end lost 10 bases, and 3 bases lay between the germline ends. The CDR3 bases are TGTGCCAGCAGCTTGGTAGCGCAGTATTTT. Its translation is CASSLVAQYF.

This clonotype occurred once. The rearrangement uses TRBV18 and TRBJ1-2; D perhaps matches TRBD1 (6 bases). Germline CDR1 KGHSH, CDR2 LQKENI. Between the trimmed V and J ends, which lost 2 bases and 3 bases, there was a span of 16 bases. The CDR3 has 16 amino acids. CDR3 in DNA: TGTGCCAGCTCACCAACGGGGGGCGCTTCAGACTATGGCTACACCTTC. This translates into CASSPTGGASDYGYTF.

The chain uses TRBV12-3 or TRBV12-4 and TRBJ2-5, with D possibly being TRBD1 (6 bases). Trimming cost V 5 bases and J 0 bases, with 16 bases left between them. The CDR3 consists of 16 residues. CDR3 nucleotides: TGTGCCAGCAGTCTTCGGGACATAGGGTACCAAGAGACCCAGTACTTC. It translates to CASSLRDIGYQETQYF.

The genes are TRBV14 and TRBJ2-1; D is uncertain. Germline-derived CDR1 and CDR2 are SGHDN and FVKESK. CDR3 length: 13 residues. V lost 0 bases and J lost 5, with 5 bases in between. The CDR3 is CASSQDLNNEQFF. The CDR3 DNA follows: TGTGCCAGCAGCCAAGATCTTAACAATGAGCAGTTCTTC. Full variable domain (remainder filled in from reference TRBV14 and TRBJ2-1): EAGVTQFPSHSVIEKGQTVTLRCDPISGHDNLYWYRRVMGKEIKFLLHFVKESKQDESGMPNNRFLAERTGGTYSTLKVQPAELEDSGVYFCASSQDLNNEQFFGPGTRLTVL.

The gene calls are TRBV7-9 and TRBJ2-2, with D possibly being TRBD2 (6 bases). The CDR3 totals 12 residues. Germline V gene sequence: CDR1 SEHNR, CDR2 FQNEAQ (reference sequence). The V gene lost 6 bases and the J gene lost 5 bases, with 7 bases spanning the gap. The CDR3 DNA follows: TGTGCCAGCAGGGGGGGAACCGGGGAGCTGTTTTTT. This sequence encodes CASRGGTGELFF.

This clonotype was counted a few times. The rearrangement uses TRBV7-9 and TRBJ2-3; D uncertain. CDR1 is SEHNR, CDR2 FQNEAQ, per germline (reference sequence). CDR3 length: 15 amino acids. Trimming pared 7 bases from V and 1 base from J, leaving 15 bases between. This CDR3 reads CASTTGPLGTDTQYF. For the CDR3, the DNA is TGTGCCAGCACCACCGGACCTCTAGGCACAGATACGCAGTATTTT.

The V and J genes are TRBV29-1 and TRBJ2-1; D possibly matches TRBD1 or TRBD2 (5 bases each). Germline V lookup: CDR1 SQVTM, CDR2 ANQGSEA. The ends were cut back, 2 bases at V and 7 bases at J, with 21 bases in the middle. The CDR3 covers 16 residues. CDR3 protein: CSVENLNRDPGNEQFF. The CDR3 bases are TGCAGCGTTGAAAACCTGAACCGGGACCCGGGGAATGAGCAGTTCTTC.

This clonotype ranks as hyperexpanded (1% or more). V and J are TRBV6-1 and TRBJ1-1; 7 nucleotides align to TRBD1. Per the germline V gene, CDR1 is MNHNS and CDR2 is SASEGT. The CDR3 loop spans 12 amino acids. V was pared by 5 bases and J by 6 bases, with 3 bases of the junction left unmatched. The CDR3 DNA follows: TGTGCCAGCAGTCCCGACAGGGCTGAAGCTTTCTTT. As protein: CASSPDRAEAFF.

The chain uses TRBV6-1 and TRBJ1-2; D uncertain. Looked up from germline, CDR1 is MNHNS and CDR2 is SASEGT. This CDR3 contains 10 residues. V shed 0 bases and J shed 12 bases, with 5 bases lying between them. The CDR3 bases are TGTGCCAGCAGTGAAGCGCCCGACACCTTC. This translates into CASSEAPDTF.

This chain uses TRBV6-1 with TRBJ2-7; the match to TRBD2 covers 7 bases. Trimming at V came to 6 bases and at J to 2 bases, leaving 13 bases not matched to a gene. The CDR3 has 16 amino acids. Germline assignment: CDR1 MNHNS and CDR2 SASEGT. The CDR3 DNA follows: TGTGCCAGCAGGCACCTGCGGGGGAGCCCACCCTACGAGCAGTACGTC. Its protein is CASRHLRGSPPYEQYV.

This clonotype was counted between two and nine times. Its ends do not fully match the called genes, so a read error is possible. The chain joins TRBV7-7 to TRBJ1-2, with 9 bases identical to TRBD1. CDR1 is SSHAT and CDR2 is FNYEAQ in the germline V gene (reference sequence). The CDR3 sequence is 13 residues long. CDR3 nucleotide sequence: TGTGCTAGCAGCCCAGGGACAGGGAATGGCTACACCTTC. This gives the protein CASSPGTGNGYTF.

This clonotype occurred a few times. The rearrangement links TRBV11-1 to TRBJ2-5; perhaps TRBD1 as D (5 bases). CDR3 length: 14 residues. V was clipped by 4 bases and J by 6 bases, with 15 bases between them. The germline gives CDR1 SGHAT, CDR2 FQDESV (reference sequence). The CDR3 DNA follows: TGTGCCAGCAGCTATTCAGGGAATAAGAAGACCCAGTACTTC. Translation gives CASSYSGNKKTQYF.

The chain carries TRBV5-6 and TRBJ1-1; unclear D gene. Trimming cost V 0 bases and J 6 bases, with 9 bases left between them. The germline V gene has CDR1 SGHDT and CDR2 YYEEEE. The CDR3 consists of 13 residues. The CDR3 spells CASSLGGWSEAFF. The CDR3 DNA reads as TGTGCCAGCAGCTTGGGAGGTTGGTCTGAAGCTTTCTTT.

The rearrangement uses TRBV11-1 and TRBJ1-5; TRBD1 aligns across 9 bases. CDR1 SGHAT and CDR2 FQDESV come from the germline V gene (reference sequence). The CDR3 totals 14 residues. Trimming took 4 bases from V and 7 from J; bases not matched to a gene: 5. The CDR3 region is CASSSTGGGQPQHF. CDR3 coding DNA: TGTGCCAGCAGCTCGACAGGGGGGGGGCAGCCCCAGCATTTT.

The chain employs TRBV6-1 and TRBJ2-1, with TRBD2 identical over 9 bases. V lost 6 bases and J lost 3; bases outside the gene matches: 15. Per the germline V gene, CDR1 is MNHNS and CDR2 is SASEGT. The CDR3 is 18 amino acids. The CDR3 sequence is CASSHPGGGGVNYNEQFF. The CDR3 DNA reads TGTGCCAGCAGCCATCCGGGTGGCGGGGGGGTTAACTACAATGAGCAGTTCTTC.

This chain uses TRBV4-1 with TRBJ2-2; 7 bases map to TRBD2. With 1 base clipped from V and 6 bases from J, the junction kept 2 bases outside the gene matches. Germline CDR1 MGHRA, CDR2 YSYEKL. The CDR3 consists of 14 residues. CDR3 nucleotide sequence: TGCGCCAGCAGCCAAGTGGGGGGGTCCGGGGAGCTGTTTTTT. Amino acid sequence: CASSQVGGSGELFF.

This chain uses TRBV20-1 with TRBJ2-7; weak D call: TRBD1 (6 bases). CDR3 length: 13 residues. CDR1 is DFQATT, CDR2 SNEGSKA, per germline (reference sequence). Deletions cut 6 bases from V and 3 bases from J, with 15 bases between. CDR3 in amino acids: CSARDKIIYEQYV. In DNA, the CDR3 is TGCAGTGCCCGGGACAAGATCATCTACGAGCAGTACGTC.

V and J are TRBV11-1 and TRBJ2-2, with a weak D call TRBD1 (6 bases). Per the germline V gene, CDR1 is SGHAT and CDR2 is FQDESV (reference sequence). The CDR3 is 15 residues long. Trimming stripped 5 bases from V and 2 bases from J, with 12 bases between. The CDR3 region is CASSASGHNTGELFF. The DNA for the CDR3 is TGTGCCAGCAGCGCCTCGGGACACAACACCGGGGAGCTGTTTTTT.

This clonotype was observed a single time. J is TRBJ1-2 and V is TRBV29-1; no definite D call. CDR1 and CDR2 (germline): SQVTM, ANQGSEA. V was shortened by 4 bases and J by 4 bases, with 13 bases between the two germline ends. The CDR3 extends over 13 amino acids. CDR3 nucleotide sequence: TGCAGCGTTGTTGGGTCGGGATTCTATGGCTACACCTTC. It specifies CSVVGSGFYGYTF.

The rearrangement uses TRBV6-4 and TRBJ1-2; 8 bases map to TRBD1. The CDR3 consists of 12 residues. Unmatched junction bases numbered 2, after V lost 4 bases and J lost 7 bases. In germline, CDR1 is MRHNA, CDR2 SNTAGT. In DNA form, the CDR3 reads TGTGCCAGCAGTGCCACAGGGGGTGGCTACACCTTC. It codes for CASSATGGGYTF.

This sequence joins TRBV4-1 and TRBJ2-3; 10 positions agree with TRBD2. V lost 2 bases to trimming and J lost 10 bases; unmatched junction nucleotides: 9. The CDR3 consists of 15 residues. Germline V gene sequence: CDR1 MGHRA, CDR2 YSYEKL. The CDR3 DNA reads as TGCGCCAGCAGCCAAATCAAGCGGGAGGGCGGCGCGCAGTATTTT. Its translation: CASSQIKREGGAQYF.

This clonotype appeared a single time. The chain recombines TRBV7-9 with TRBJ1-1; possible D gene TRBD1, 5 bases. V was pared by 5 bases and J by 4 bases, with 11 bases between. CDR3 size: 13 residues. Germline lookup yields CDR1 SEHNR and CDR2 FQNEAQ (reference sequence). The CDR3 loop reads CASSLLDSTEAFF. In nucleotides, the CDR3 is TGTGCCAGCAGCCTGCTTGACAGCACTGAAGCTTTCTTT.

The V gene is TRBV13, the J gene TRBJ2-5, with TRBD1 matching 7 bases. CDR1 and CDR2 (germline): PRHDT, FYEKMQ (reference sequence). The CDR3 contains 16 residues. The junction had 12 bases not matched to a gene; V was cut back by 5 bases and J by 3 bases. Here the CDR3 DNA reads TGTGCCAGCAGCGGCCCCGGGACAGTCTCTGAAGAGACCCAGTACTTC. Translating it yields CASSGPGTVSEETQYF.

The V and J genes are TRBV4-3 and TRBJ1-2, with D possibly TRBD1 on 5 matching bases. V lost 0 bases and J 8 bases, leaving 13 bases between the germline ends. Germline-derived CDR1 and CDR2 are LGHNA and YSLEER. The CDR3 has 14 amino acids. In DNA, the CDR3 is TGCGCCAGCAGCCAAGATCGTCCCAGGGACGGCTACACCTTC. This codes for CASSQDRPRDGYTF.